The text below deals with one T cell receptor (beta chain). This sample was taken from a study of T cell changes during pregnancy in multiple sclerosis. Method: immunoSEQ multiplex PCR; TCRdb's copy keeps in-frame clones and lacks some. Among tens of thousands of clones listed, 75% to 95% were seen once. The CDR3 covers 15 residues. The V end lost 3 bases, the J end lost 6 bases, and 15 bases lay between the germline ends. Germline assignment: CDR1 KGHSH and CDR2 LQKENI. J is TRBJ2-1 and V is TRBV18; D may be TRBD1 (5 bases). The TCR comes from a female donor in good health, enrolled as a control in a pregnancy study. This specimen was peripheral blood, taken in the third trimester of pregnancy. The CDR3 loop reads CASSPGRVALNEQFF. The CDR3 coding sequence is TGTGCCAGCTCACCGGGCAGGGTGGCGCTCAATGAGCAGTTCTTC.